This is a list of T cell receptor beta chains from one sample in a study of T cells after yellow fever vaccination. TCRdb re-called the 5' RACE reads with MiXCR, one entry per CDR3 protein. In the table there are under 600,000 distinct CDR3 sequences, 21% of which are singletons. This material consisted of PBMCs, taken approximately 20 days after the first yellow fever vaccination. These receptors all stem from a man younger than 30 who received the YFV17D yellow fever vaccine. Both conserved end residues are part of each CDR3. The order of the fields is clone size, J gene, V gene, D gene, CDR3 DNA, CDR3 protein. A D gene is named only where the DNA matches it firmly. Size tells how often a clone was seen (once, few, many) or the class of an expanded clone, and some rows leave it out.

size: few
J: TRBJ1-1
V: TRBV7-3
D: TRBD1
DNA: TGTGCCAGCAGCTCGGGACAGTTCACTGAAGCTTTCTTT
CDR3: CASSSGQFTEAFF

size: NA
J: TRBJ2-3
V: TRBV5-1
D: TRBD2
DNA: TGCGCCAGCCACCCTGGCAGCGGGGGGGCCACAGATACGCAGTATTTT
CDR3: CASHPGSGGATDTQYF

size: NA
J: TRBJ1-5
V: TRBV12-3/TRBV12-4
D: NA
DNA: TGTGCCAGCAGTTTCATTGGCAGCCTGAAGCATTTT
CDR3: CASSFIGSLKHF

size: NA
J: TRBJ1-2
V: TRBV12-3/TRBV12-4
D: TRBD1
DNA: TGTGCCAGCAGTAAGACAGGGGGCCAGGGCTACACCTTC
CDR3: CASSKTGGQGYTF

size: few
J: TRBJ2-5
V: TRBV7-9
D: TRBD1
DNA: TGTGCCAGCAGCCCCGGGACAGGGGTCCAAGAGACCCAGTACTTC
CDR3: CASSPGTGVQETQYF

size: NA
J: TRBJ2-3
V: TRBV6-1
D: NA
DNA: TGTGCCAGCTCCCCCCTCCGCTTAGCGGGCACAGATACGCAGTATTTT
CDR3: CASSPLRLAGTDTQYF

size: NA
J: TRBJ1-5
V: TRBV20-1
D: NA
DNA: TGCAGTGCTGGGGGGGAGACAGGCAGCAATCAGCCCCAGCATTTT
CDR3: CSAGGETGSNQPQHF

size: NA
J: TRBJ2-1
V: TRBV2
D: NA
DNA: TGTGCCAGCAGTGCAGGGTACGAGCAGTTCTTC
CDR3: CASSAGYEQFF

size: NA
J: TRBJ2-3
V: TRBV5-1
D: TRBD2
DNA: TGCGCCAGCAGCTTGTCGCGGGGAGGGACAGATACGCAGTATTTT
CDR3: CASSLSRGGTDTQYF

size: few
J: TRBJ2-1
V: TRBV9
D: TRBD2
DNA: TGTGCCAGCAGCTCCACCTCCGGGACTACAGGGTTCTTC
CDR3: CASSSTSGTTGFF

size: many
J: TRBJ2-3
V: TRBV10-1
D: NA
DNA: TGCGCCAGCAGTGGGGCGGGGGCGGGCACAGATACGCAGTATTTT
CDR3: CASSGAGAGTDTQYF

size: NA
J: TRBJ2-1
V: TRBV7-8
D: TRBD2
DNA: TGTGCCAGCAGCTTAGGCTCGGGACTAGCGGGGGAAATCAATGAGCAGTTCTTC
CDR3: CASSLGSGLAGEINEQFF

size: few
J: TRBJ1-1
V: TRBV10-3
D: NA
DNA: TGTGCCATCAGCCCGGAGGCCGGGCGGGGGGGCTCTGAAGCTTTCTTT
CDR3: CAISPEAGRGGSEAFF

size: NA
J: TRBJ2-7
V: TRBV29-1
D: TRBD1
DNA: TGCAGCGTGTGGACAGGGGGGTCCTACGAGCAGTACTTC
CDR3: CSVWTGGSYEQYF

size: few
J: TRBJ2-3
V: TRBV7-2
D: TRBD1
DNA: TGTGCCAGCAGCTTTAGACAGGGCCCCGATACGCAGTATTTT
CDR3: CASSFRQGPDTQYF

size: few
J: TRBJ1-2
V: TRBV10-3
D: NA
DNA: TGTGCCATCAGTAGTGTTCGCGGTAACAAAAACTATGGCTACACCTTC
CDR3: CAISSVRGNKNYGYTF

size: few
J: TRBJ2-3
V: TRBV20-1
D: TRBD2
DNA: TGCAGTGCTTCCCTGTTAAGACTAGCGGGGGGGTCGACAGATACGCAGTATTTT
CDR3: CSASLLRLAGGSTDTQYF

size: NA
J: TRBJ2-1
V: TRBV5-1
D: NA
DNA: TGCGCCAGCAGCTTGGGCCACAGGTCCGATGAGCAGTTCTTC
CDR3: CASSLGHRSDEQFF

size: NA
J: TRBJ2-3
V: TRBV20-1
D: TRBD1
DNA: TGCAGTGCTAATACCGTTGAGACAGGGGTCAGCACAGATACGCAGTATTTT
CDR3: CSANTVETGVSTDTQYF

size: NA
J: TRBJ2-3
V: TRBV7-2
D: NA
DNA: TGTGCCAGCAGCTTTGAGCGGGCCACAGATACGCAGTATTTT
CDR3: CASSFERATDTQYF

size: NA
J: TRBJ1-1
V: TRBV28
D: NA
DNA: TGTGCCAGCAGTTTAGGGGGGGTATTCGAAGCTTTCTTT
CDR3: CASSLGGVFEAFF

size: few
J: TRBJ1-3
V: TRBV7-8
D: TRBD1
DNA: TGTGCCAGCAGCGCCAACCCAACAGGGGTGAGCTCTGGAAACACCATATATTTT
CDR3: CASSANPTGVSSGNTIYF

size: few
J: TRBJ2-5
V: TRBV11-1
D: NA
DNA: TGTGCCAGCAGCTTAGGAGTACAGAACCAAGAGACCCAGTACTTC
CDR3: CASSLGVQNQETQYF

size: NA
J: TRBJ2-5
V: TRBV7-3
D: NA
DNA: TGTGCCAGCAGCTTAGCGGGGGCTTATCTAGAGACCCAGTACTTC
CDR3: CASSLAGAYLETQYF

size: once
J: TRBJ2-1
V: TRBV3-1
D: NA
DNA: TGTGCCAGTCCCTCCCAGGATGCCGACAATGAGCAGTTCTTC
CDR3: CASPSQDADNEQFF

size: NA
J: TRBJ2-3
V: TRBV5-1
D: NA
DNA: TGCGCCAGCAGCTTGTATGAGCCCACAGATACGCAGTATTTT
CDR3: CASSLYEPTDTQYF